A selection of T cell receptor beta chains follows, all from one sample in a study of blood T cell repertoires in COVID-19. Assay: immunoSEQ multiplex PCR; the TCRdb copy retains only in-frame clones and omits some. The profile shows 45,000 to 55,000 clones, around 65% of them singletons. The material sequenced was peripheral blood. Source of these receptors: a woman aged 70-85 years with acute or convalescent COVID-19. Each CDR3 is given with its conserved first and last residue. The D gene is left open where the match is weak. The size of a clone is reported for some rows only, either as once, few or many, or as a class for expanded clones.

d_gene: NA; v_gene: TRBV10-2; j_gene: TRBJ1-1; abundance: NA; CDR3nt: TGCGCCAGCAGTGAGAACAGGGTGTACACTGAAGCTTTCTTT; CDR3aa: CASSENRVYTEAFF
d_gene: TRBD1; v_gene: TRBV3-1/TRBV3-2; j_gene: TRBJ2-5; abundance: NA; CDR3nt: TGTGCCAGCAGTACAAAACAGGGGAGTTGGGAGACCCAGTACTTC; CDR3aa: CASSTKQGSWETQYF
d_gene: NA; v_gene: TRBV5-1; j_gene: TRBJ2-3; abundance: NA; CDR3nt: TGCGCCAGCAGCCAGGGGTACACAGATACGCAGTATTTT; CDR3aa: CASSQGYTDTQYF
d_gene: TRBD2; v_gene: TRBV28; j_gene: TRBJ2-2; abundance: once; CDR3nt: TGTGCCAGCAGTTCCCTGACTAGGGAGGGCACCGGGGAGCTGTTTTTT; CDR3aa: CASSSLTREGTGELFF
d_gene: TRBD2; v_gene: TRBV27; j_gene: TRBJ2-5; abundance: few; CDR3nt: TGTGCCAGCAGTTTAAAACATCCGATAGGACTAGCGGGAGGTCTCCTGGGGGAGACCCAGTACTTC; CDR3aa: CASSLKHPIGLAGGLLGETQYF
d_gene: NA; v_gene: TRBV20-1; j_gene: TRBJ2-7; abundance: few; CDR3nt: TGCAGTGCGAGCGACCCCTACGAGCAGTACTTC; CDR3aa: CSASDPYEQYF
d_gene: TRBD1; v_gene: TRBV4-1; j_gene: TRBJ1-1; abundance: NA; CDR3nt: TGCGCCAGCAGCCAGGGACAGGGGGCTGAAGCTTTCTTT; CDR3aa: CASSQGQGAEAFF
d_gene: NA; v_gene: TRBV6-1; j_gene: TRBJ2-2; abundance: NA; CDR3nt: TGTGCCAGCAGTGAATCCTGGTGGCAGACTCTCACCGGGGAGCTGTTTTTT; CDR3aa: CASSESWWQTLTGELFF
d_gene: NA; v_gene: TRBV7-2; j_gene: TRBJ2-2; abundance: NA; CDR3nt: TGTGCCAGCAGCTCCGGACAGATATACACCGGGGAGCTGTTTTTT; CDR3aa: CASSSGQIYTGELFF
d_gene: NA; v_gene: TRBV7-2; j_gene: TRBJ2-3; abundance: NA; CDR3nt: TGTGCCAGCAGCCCCTTTCGCACAGATACGCAGTATTTT; CDR3aa: CASSPFRTDTQYF
d_gene: TRBD1; v_gene: TRBV6-5; j_gene: TRBJ1-1; abundance: NA; CDR3nt: TGTGCCAGCAGTTTTTTGGTCGGGACAGGGAACACTGAAGCTTTCTTT; CDR3aa: CASSFLVGTGNTEAFF
d_gene: NA; v_gene: TRBV4-3; j_gene: TRBJ2-6; abundance: NA; CDR3nt: TGCGCCAGCAGCCACGATACCCCGGGAGTTGCTGGGGCCAACGTCCTGACTTTC; CDR3aa: CASSHDTPGVAGANVLTF
d_gene: TRBD1; v_gene: TRBV4-3; j_gene: TRBJ2-7; abundance: NA; CDR3nt: TGCGCCAGCAGCCAAGACCCCAGGGGGAGCTCCTACGAGCAGTACTTC; CDR3aa: CASSQDPRGSSYEQYF
d_gene: NA; v_gene: TRBV6-1; j_gene: TRBJ1-5; abundance: once; CDR3nt: TGTGCCAGCAGTGACGCCTGGGGAGGGGTTAATCAGCCCCAGCATTTT; CDR3aa: CASSDAWGGVNQPQHF
d_gene: TRBD1; v_gene: TRBV2; j_gene: TRBJ2-7; abundance: NA; CDR3nt: TGTGCCAGCAGCCGAACGGGGACAGGGCTCTACGAGCAGTACTTC; CDR3aa: CASSRTGTGLYEQYF
d_gene: NA; v_gene: TRBV4-1; j_gene: TRBJ1-2; abundance: few; CDR3nt: TGCGCCAGCAGCCAACCGACAGGTTTCTATGGCTACACCTTC; CDR3aa: CASSQPTGFYGYTF
d_gene: TRBD2; v_gene: TRBV29-1; j_gene: TRBJ2-4; abundance: few; CDR3nt: TGCAGCGTTGATGCGGGGGAGAACATTCAGTACTTC; CDR3aa: CSVDAGENIQYF
d_gene: NA; v_gene: TRBV7-6; j_gene: TRBJ1-1; abundance: once; CDR3nt: TGTGCCAGCAGCTTATCAGGCACCACTGAAGCTTTCTTT; CDR3aa: CASSLSGTTEAFF
d_gene: NA; v_gene: TRBV30; j_gene: TRBJ2-3; abundance: NA; CDR3nt: TGTGCCTTGGACAGAAGCACAGATACGCAGTATTTT; CDR3aa: CALDRSTDTQYF
d_gene: TRBD1; v_gene: TRBV20-1; j_gene: TRBJ2-7; abundance: NA; CDR3nt: TGCAGTGCTAGTGCGGGACAGGGGGCCTCCTACGAGCAGTACTTC; CDR3aa: CSASAGQGASYEQYF
d_gene: NA; v_gene: TRBV6-6; j_gene: TRBJ1-1; abundance: NA; CDR3nt: TGTGCCAGCAGTCCCGGTCTGGGGAGGGGGGTGAACACTGAAGCTTTCTTT; CDR3aa: CASSPGLGRGVNTEAFF
d_gene: TRBD1; v_gene: TRBV5-4; j_gene: TRBJ2-2; abundance: NA; CDR3nt: TGTGCCAGCAGCTTGGTGGGACAGGGAGCCGGGGAGCTGTTTTTT; CDR3aa: CASSLVGQGAGELFF
d_gene: NA; v_gene: TRBV2; j_gene: TRBJ2-5; abundance: NA; CDR3nt: TGTGCCAGCAGTGGACGCACAGTCGGCGAGGGCAGTAGGGAGACCCAGTACTTC; CDR3aa: CASSGRTVGEGSRETQYF
d_gene: TRBD1; v_gene: TRBV5-8; j_gene: TRBJ2-2; abundance: NA; CDR3nt: TGTGCCAGCAGGCCCACCGGGACAGGGGATAACACCGGGGAGCTGTTTTTT; CDR3aa: CASRPTGTGDNTGELFF
d_gene: TRBD1; v_gene: TRBV29-1; j_gene: TRBJ1-1; abundance: NA; CDR3nt: TGCAGCGTTGTTAGGGGACAGGGACCCCTGAACACTGAAGCTTTCTTT; CDR3aa: CSVVRGQGPLNTEAFF
d_gene: TRBD1; v_gene: TRBV28; j_gene: TRBJ1-2; abundance: once; CDR3nt: TGTGCCAGCAGGGACTCGGCAGGGGGTGGGGGCTACACCTTC; CDR3aa: CASRDSAGGGGYTF
d_gene: TRBD2; v_gene: TRBV18; j_gene: TRBJ2-2; abundance: NA; CDR3nt: TGTGCCAGCTCACCCCCTAGCGGCACCGGGGAGCTGTTTTTT; CDR3aa: CASSPPSGTGELFF
d_gene: TRBD1; v_gene: TRBV15; j_gene: TRBJ2-1; abundance: NA; CDR3nt: TGTGCCACCAGCATTTCGGGACAGGGCTACAATGAGCAGTTCTTC; CDR3aa: CATSISGQGYNEQFF
d_gene: NA; v_gene: TRBV18; j_gene: TRBJ1-6; abundance: few; CDR3nt: TGTGCCAGCTCACTACCTGGGGGGAATTCACCCCTCCACTTT; CDR3aa: CASSLPGGNSPLHF
d_gene: TRBD2; v_gene: TRBV9; j_gene: TRBJ2-1; abundance: NA; CDR3nt: TGTGCCAGCAGCGAGGGACTAGCGGGGCTGGGTGAGCAGTTCTTC; CDR3aa: CASSEGLAGLGEQFF
d_gene: NA; v_gene: TRBV29-1; j_gene: TRBJ1-3; abundance: NA; CDR3nt: TGCAGCGTTGAATATGAGTACACCATATATTTT; CDR3aa: CSVEYEYTIYF
d_gene: TRBD2; v_gene: TRBV29-1; j_gene: TRBJ2-3; abundance: few; CDR3nt: TGCAGCGTTACCGGGACTAGCGGGAGAGGGGGAGATACGCAGTATTTT; CDR3aa: CSVTGTSGRGGDTQYF
d_gene: TRBD1; v_gene: TRBV4-1; j_gene: TRBJ1-4; abundance: few; CDR3nt: TGCGCCAGCAGCCAGGAAGTTGAGACAGGGATAACTAATGAAAAACTGTTTTTT; CDR3aa: CASSQEVETGITNEKLFF
d_gene: NA; v_gene: TRBV7-9; j_gene: TRBJ2-7; abundance: few; CDR3nt: TGTGCCAGCAGCTTCAGGGGAGCCCTGGAGGAGCAGTACTTC; CDR3aa: CASSFRGALEEQYF
d_gene: NA; v_gene: TRBV20-1; j_gene: TRBJ1-2; abundance: NA; CDR3nt: TGCAGTGCGGGGGGGCAGGATGGCTACACCTTC; CDR3aa: CSAGGQDGYTF
d_gene: NA; v_gene: TRBV24-1; j_gene: TRBJ2-6; abundance: NA; CDR3nt: TGTGCCACCAGTGATTCCGCTTGGACAACCTCCCACTCTGGGGCCAACGTCCTGACTTTC; CDR3aa: CATSDSAWTTSHSGANVLTF
d_gene: NA; v_gene: TRBV7-2; j_gene: TRBJ2-3; abundance: NA; CDR3nt: TGTGCCAGCAGCTTAAGGGGTCAAGATACGCAGTATTTT; CDR3aa: CASSLRGQDTQYF
d_gene: TRBD2; v_gene: TRBV19; j_gene: TRBJ2-7; abundance: NA; CDR3nt: TGTGCCAGTAGTATCGTAGCGGGACGCGACGAGCAGTACTTC; CDR3aa: CASSIVAGRDEQYF
d_gene: TRBD1; v_gene: TRBV5-4; j_gene: TRBJ1-4; abundance: NA; CDR3nt: TGTGCCAGCAGCTTCGACAGGGGGGGTGAAAAACTGTTTTTT; CDR3aa: CASSFDRGGEKLFF
d_gene: NA; v_gene: TRBV7-8; j_gene: TRBJ2-7; abundance: few; CDR3nt: TGTGCCAGCAGCCCTAGCGATGCCTACGAGCAGTACTTC; CDR3aa: CASSPSDAYEQYF
d_gene: NA; v_gene: TRBV7-6; j_gene: TRBJ2-5; abundance: NA; CDR3nt: TGTGCCAGCAGCCCATATCAGGGGCCTCGGGAGACCCAGTACTTC; CDR3aa: CASSPYQGPRETQYF
d_gene: TRBD2; v_gene: TRBV29-1; j_gene: TRBJ2-1; abundance: NA; CDR3nt: TGCAGCGTTGAAGGCGGGAGGGTCAATGAGCAGTTCTTC; CDR3aa: CSVEGGRVNEQFF
d_gene: NA; v_gene: TRBV19; j_gene: TRBJ2-5; abundance: NA; CDR3nt: TGTGCCAGTAGTATCCGGGGGGCGCAGTACCAAGAGACCCAGTACTTC; CDR3aa: CASSIRGAQYQETQYF
d_gene: TRBD2; v_gene: TRBV29-1; j_gene: TRBJ2-2; abundance: once; CDR3nt: TGCAGCGTGGTTACCGGGACTAGCGACACCGGGGAGCTGTTTTTT; CDR3aa: CSVVTGTSDTGELFF
d_gene: NA; v_gene: TRBV3-1/TRBV3-2; j_gene: TRBJ1-2; abundance: NA; CDR3nt: TGTGCCAGCAGCCAAGATTCGGGGAGTAGGGGCTACACCTTC; CDR3aa: CASSQDSGSRGYTF
d_gene: NA; v_gene: TRBV28; j_gene: TRBJ1-6; abundance: NA; CDR3nt: TGTGCCAGCAGTCCCGGGACATCTAATTCACCCCTCCACTTT; CDR3aa: CASSPGTSNSPLHF
d_gene: NA; v_gene: TRBV5-1; j_gene: TRBJ1-2; abundance: NA; CDR3nt: TGCGCCAGCAGCTCTGTGGGAGGGGATGGCTACACCTTC; CDR3aa: CASSSVGGDGYTF
d_gene: NA; v_gene: TRBV2; j_gene: TRBJ2-2; abundance: NA; CDR3nt: TGTGCCAGCAGTGAAGAGTTGCCAGGTTTACTAGTGGTCACCGGGGAGCTGTTTTTT; CDR3aa: CASSEELPGLLVVTGELFF
d_gene: NA; v_gene: TRBV4-2; j_gene: TRBJ2-1; abundance: NA; CDR3nt: TGTGCCAGCAGCACCCGGGACTACAATGAGCAGTTCTTC; CDR3aa: CASSTRDYNEQFF
d_gene: NA; v_gene: TRBV5-5; j_gene: TRBJ1-1; abundance: medium-sized; CDR3nt: TGTGCCAGCAGCTTTCAGGGTCTGAACACTGAAGCTTTCTTT; CDR3aa: CASSFQGLNTEAFF
d_gene: TRBD2; v_gene: TRBV5-1; j_gene: TRBJ2-1; abundance: NA; CDR3nt: TGCGCCAGCAGCTTGGATGGCGGGGGGGCCCTTAGTGAGCAGTTCTTC; CDR3aa: CASSLDGGGALSEQFF